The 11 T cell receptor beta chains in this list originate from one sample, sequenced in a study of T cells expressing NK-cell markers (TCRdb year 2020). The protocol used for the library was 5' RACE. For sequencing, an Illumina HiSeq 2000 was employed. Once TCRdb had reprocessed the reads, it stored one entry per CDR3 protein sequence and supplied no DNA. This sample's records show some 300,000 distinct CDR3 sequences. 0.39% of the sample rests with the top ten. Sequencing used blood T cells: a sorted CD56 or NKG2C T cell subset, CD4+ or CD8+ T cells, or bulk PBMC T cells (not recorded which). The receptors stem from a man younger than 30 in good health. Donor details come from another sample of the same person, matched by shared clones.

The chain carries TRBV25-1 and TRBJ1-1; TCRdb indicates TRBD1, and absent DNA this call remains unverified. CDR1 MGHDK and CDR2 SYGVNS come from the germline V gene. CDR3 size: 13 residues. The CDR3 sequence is CATKDREGTEAFF.

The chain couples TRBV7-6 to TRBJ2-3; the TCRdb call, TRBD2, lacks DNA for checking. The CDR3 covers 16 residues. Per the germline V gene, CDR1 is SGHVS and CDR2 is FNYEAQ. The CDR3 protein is CASGQILAGLTDTQYF. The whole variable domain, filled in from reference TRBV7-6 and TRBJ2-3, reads GAGVSQSPRYKVTKRGQDVALRCDPISGHVSLYWYRQALGQGPEFLTYFNYEAQQDKSGLPNDRFSAERPEGSISTLTIQRTEQRDSAMYRCASGQILAGLTDTQYFGPGTRLTVL.

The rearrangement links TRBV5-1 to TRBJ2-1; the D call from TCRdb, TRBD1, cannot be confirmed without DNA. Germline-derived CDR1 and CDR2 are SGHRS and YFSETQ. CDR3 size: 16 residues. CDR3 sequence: CASSGGDRGRSDEQFF.

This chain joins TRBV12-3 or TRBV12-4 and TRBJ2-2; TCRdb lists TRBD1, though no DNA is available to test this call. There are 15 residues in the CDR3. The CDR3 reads CASSFRAGGNGELFF.

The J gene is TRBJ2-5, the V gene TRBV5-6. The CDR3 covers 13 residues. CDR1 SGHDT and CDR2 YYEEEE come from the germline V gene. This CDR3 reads CASSHRDQETQYF.

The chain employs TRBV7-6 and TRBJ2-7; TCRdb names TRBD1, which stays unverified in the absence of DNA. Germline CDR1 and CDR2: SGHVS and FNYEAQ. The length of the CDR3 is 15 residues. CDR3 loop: CASSFRGQGTWEQYF.

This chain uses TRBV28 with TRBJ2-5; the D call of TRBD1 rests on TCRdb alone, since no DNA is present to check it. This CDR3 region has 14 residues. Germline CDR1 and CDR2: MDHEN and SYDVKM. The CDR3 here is CASSLPLVGETQYF. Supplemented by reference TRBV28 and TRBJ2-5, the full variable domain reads DVKVTQSSRYLVKRTGEKVFLECVQDMDHENMFWYRQDPGLGLRLIYFSYDVKMKEKGDIPEGYSVSREKKERFSLILESASTNQTSMYLCASSLPLVGETQYFGPGTRLLVL.

This CDR3 is CASSPSGANTGELFF. V usage is TRBV5-1 and J usage is TRBJ2-2; TCRdb reports TRBD2, a call that lacks DNA to check it against. The CDR3 consists of 15 residues. Germline lookup yields CDR1 SGHRS and CDR2 YFSETQ.

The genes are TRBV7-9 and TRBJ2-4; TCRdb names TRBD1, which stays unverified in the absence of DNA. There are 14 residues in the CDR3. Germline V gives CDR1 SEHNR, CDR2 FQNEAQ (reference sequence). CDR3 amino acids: CASSYRQGGNIQYF.

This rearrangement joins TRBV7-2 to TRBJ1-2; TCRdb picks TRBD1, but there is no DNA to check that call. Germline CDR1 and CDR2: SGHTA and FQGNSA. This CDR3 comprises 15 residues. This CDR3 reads CASSLTGQGLYGYTF.

The CDR3 protein is CASSPPSGGPEAFF. The chain combines TRBV18 with TRBJ1-1. The CDR3 consists of 14 residues. Germline V gene sequence: CDR1 KGHSH, CDR2 LQKENI.